This T cell receptor beta chain was obtained from a study of cytomegalovirus exposure and HLA in healthy donors. On the study more broadly: An early release of data contained around 80 million unique TCRs, which came from HLA-typed donors. Findings and limits, study-wide: When a later analysis compared HLA-associated TCR beta chains with equally common others, the HLA-associated chains turned out to be more clonally expanded and to have lower generation probabilities.

The study ran its PCR with 60 Vbeta and 13 Jbeta primers. Per the authors' pipeline: As a later analysis found, there were approximately 80 million unique TCR beta chains, of which some 10 million were shared. Assay used: immunoSEQ multiplex PCR; TCRdb lists only in-frame clones, some missing. V, J and clone size reflect that table, while D and trimming were determined from the DNA. The sample gives 150,000 to 170,000 clones, about 76% of which show up once; less than 10% is in the top ten. This CDR3 has 11 residues. The ends were cut back, 2 bases at V and 3 bases at J, with 4 bases in the middle. CDR1 and CDR2 (germline): DFQATT, SNEGSKA (reference sequence). This clone came up once. Its target is unknown.

This clonotype originated in a man aged 25 to 45 in good health and CMV-seropositive. The chain couples TRBV20-1 to TRBJ1-1; D is uncertain. Specimen: PBMCs. The CDR3 nucleotides are TGCAGTGCTAGATTCGACACTGAAGCTTTCTTT. Translation gives CSARFDTEAFF.